These T cell receptor beta chains were read from a single sample in a study of identical twins. TCRdb used MiXCR to reprocess the 5' RACE reads, holding one entry per CDR3 protein. The sample lists 1.5 million to 2 million distinct CDR3 sequences; about 32% were seen once. The sequenced sample was cord blood. The receptor source for this set is a newborn girl in good health. Each CDR3 is given with its conserved first and last residue. A D gene is named only where the DNA matches it firmly. Where a row states a size, it is once, few, many or the class of an expanded clone; other rows omit it.

abundance	v_gene	j_gene	d_gene	CDR3aa	CDR3nt
few	TRBV12-3/TRBV12-4	TRBJ2-7	-	CASSLALRGPYEQYF	TGTGCCAGCAGTTTAGCGCTAAGGGGTCCCTACGAGCAGTACTTC
few	TRBV5-1	TRBJ2-7	-	CASSLGRAYNEQYF	TGCGCCAGCAGCTTGGGTCGGGCTTACAATGAGCAGTACTTC
-	TRBV6-1	TRBJ1-1	-	CASGRNTNLNTEAFF	TGTGCCAGCGGCAGGAACACCAACCTGAACACTGAAGCTTTCTTT
-	TRBV6-5	TRBJ2-7	-	CASSLLPGSPYEQYF	TGTGCCAGCAGTTTACTTCCCGGGTCCCCCTACGAGCAGTACTTC
-	TRBV7-2	TRBJ1-3	-	CASSLARVDTIYF	TGTGCCAGCAGCTTAGCGCGGGTGGACACCATATATTTT
few	TRBV20-1	TRBJ2-1	-	CSARDGGASSYNEQFF	TGCAGTGCTAGAGATGGGGGGGCAAGCTCCTACAATGAGCAGTTCTTC
-	TRBV7-2	TRBJ2-5	-	CASSLVGYLSYNEQYF	TGTGCCAGCAGCTTAGTGGGCTACCTCTCCTACAATGAGCAGTACTTC
-	TRBV2	TRBJ2-7	-	CASSVVTYEQYF	TGTGCCAGCAGTGTGGTCACCTACGAGCAGTACTTC
few	TRBV29-1	TRBJ1-2	-	CSVGPRAYGYTF	TGCAGCGTTGGGCCCAGGGCCTATGGCTACACCTTC
-	TRBV24-1	TRBJ2-2	-	CATSDPGRAGELFF	TGTGCCACCAGTGACCCCGGAAGGGCTGGGGAGCTGTTTTTT
few	TRBV12-3/TRBV12-4	TRBJ2-7	-	CASSPYRANTPYEQYF	TGTGCCAGCAGTCCATACAGGGCGAATACCCCCTACGAGCAGTACTTC
-	TRBV9	TRBJ1-4	-	CASSVATGTNEKLFF	TGTGCCAGCAGCGTAGCTACAGGGACTAATGAAAAACTGTTTTTT
-	TRBV12-3/TRBV12-4	TRBJ1-5	-	CASSLARSQPQHF	TGTGCCAGCAGTTTAGCGCGGAGTCAGCCCCAGCATTTT
-	TRBV9	TRBJ1-2	-	CASRTRGSGYTF	TGTGCCAGCCGTACCCGGGGAAGTGGCTACACCTTC
many	TRBV6-2/TRBV6-3	TRBJ2-3	-	CASSYASTDTQYF	TGTGCCAGCAGTTACGCTAGCACAGATACGCAGTATTTT
-	TRBV24-1	TRBJ2-2	-	CATSGGGELFF	TGTGCCACCAGTGGCGGGGGGGAGCTGTTTTTT
few	TRBV20-1	TRBJ1-1	-	CSSIRTIWTEAFF	TGCAGTTCCATAAGGACGATCTGGACTGAAGCTTTCTTT
few	TRBV5-1	TRBJ2-1	-	CASTRAGNEQFF	TGCGCCAGCACCAGGGCGGGCAATGAGCAGTTCTTC
few	TRBV20-1	TRBJ2-7	-	CSATPGTSTYNEQYF	TGCAGTGCTACCCCGGGGACTTCTACCTACAATGAGCAGTACTTC
-	TRBV25-1	TRBJ1-1	-	CASSEDGFTGAFF	TGTGCCAGCAGTGAGGACGGTTTCACTGGAGCTTTCTTT
-	TRBV7-2	TRBJ2-7	TRBD2	CASSLLASGRVVNEQYF	TGTGCCAGCAGCTTGCTAGCTAGCGGGAGGGTAGTGAACGAGCAGTACTTC
-	TRBV12-3/TRBV12-4	TRBJ2-1	-	CASSLGRVSYNEQFF	TGTGCCAGCAGCTTAGGGCGGGTATCCTACAATGAGCAGTTCTTC
-	TRBV29-1	TRBJ1-1	TRBD1	CSVRQGRGDTEAFF	TGCAGCGTTCGACAGGGGCGGGGGGACACTGAAGCTTTCTTT
-	TRBV6-1	TRBJ2-2	-	CASKGQVNTGELFF	TGTGCCAGCAAGGGGCAGGTGAACACCGGGGAGCTGTTTTTT
-	TRBV20-1	TRBJ1-1	-	CLVQPNTEAFF	TGCCTGGTACAACCGAACACTGAAGCTTTCTTT
few	TRBV20-1	TRBJ2-3	TRBD2	CSAQGLATTDTQYF	TGCAGTGCCCAGGGACTAGCGACCACAGATACGCAGTATTTT
-	TRBV6-6	TRBJ2-2	-	CASSYGAGTNTGELFF	TGTGCCAGCAGTTACGGGGCAGGAACGAACACCGGGGAGCTGTTTTTT
-	TRBV6-6	TRBJ2-6	-	CAISSQASGANVLTF	TGTGCCATTTCCTCCCAGGCATCTGGGGCCAACGTCCTGACTTTC
once	TRBV25-1	TRBJ1-1	-	CANRLGTVAFF	TGTGCCAACAGGTTGGGGACGGTAGCTTTCTTT
few	TRBV5-5	TRBJ2-2	-	CASTRDGGNTGELFF	TGTGCCAGCACCCGTGACGGTGGGAACACCGGGGAGCTGTTTTTT
-	TRBV12-3/TRBV12-4	TRBJ2-3	TRBD2	CASSRGLAGAQDTQYF	TGTGCCAGCAGCCGCGGACTAGCGGGGGCCCAAGATACGCAGTATTTT
few	TRBV20-1	TRBJ2-5	TRBD1	CSASRQGVETQYF	TGCAGTGCTTCTCGACAGGGGGTGGAGACCCAGTACTTC
many	TRBV10-2	TRBJ2-1	-	CASSRGGGSYNEQFF	TGCGCCAGCAGTAGGGGGGGCGGCTCCTACAATGAGCAGTTCTTC
-	TRBV4-2	TRBJ2-4	-	CASSQDLLRGPTLRKNIQYF	TGTGCCAGCAGCCAAGATCTATTGCGGGGGCCGACTTTGCGCAAAAACATTCAGTACTTC
-	TRBV18	TRBJ2-7	TRBD1	CASSRGTGSHEQYF	TGTGCCAGTTCAAGGGGGACAGGGTCCCACGAGCAGTACTTC
many	TRBV27	TRBJ1-2	-	CASSFSVRGYGYTF	TGTGCCAGCAGTTTCAGCGTGAGGGGCTATGGCTACACCTTC
few	TRBV7-9	TRBJ1-2	TRBD1	CASSLIAGTGHGYTF	TGTGCCAGCAGTTTAATAGCCGGGACAGGGCATGGCTACACCTTC
once	TRBV13	TRBJ1-4	TRBD1	CASSQYRTGGKEKLFF	TGTGCCAGCAGCCAGTACCGAACAGGGGGGAAAGAAAAACTGTTTTTT
few	TRBV5-1	TRBJ1-4	-	CASSLTLVGNEKLFF	TGCGCCAGCAGCTTGACTCTCGTGGGTAATGAAAAACTGTTTTTT
few	TRBV5-6	TRBJ1-4	TRBD1	CASSLGDRNEKLFF	TGTGCCAGCAGCTTGGGGGACAGAAATGAAAAACTGTTTTTT
-	TRBV28	TRBJ2-5	TRBD2	CASSQNPLAVSYNEQYF	TGTGCCAGCAGCCAAAACCCCCTAGCGGTCTCCTACAATGAGCAGTACTTC